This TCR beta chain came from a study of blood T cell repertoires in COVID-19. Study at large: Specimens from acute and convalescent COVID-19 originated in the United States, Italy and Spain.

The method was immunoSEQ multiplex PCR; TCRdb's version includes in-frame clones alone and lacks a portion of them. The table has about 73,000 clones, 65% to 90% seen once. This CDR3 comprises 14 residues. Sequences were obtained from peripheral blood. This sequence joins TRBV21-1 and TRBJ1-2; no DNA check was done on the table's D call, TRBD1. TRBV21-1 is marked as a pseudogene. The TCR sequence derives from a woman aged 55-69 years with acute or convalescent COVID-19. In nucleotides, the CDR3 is TGTGCCAGCAGCATTAGGGACAGCCACTATGGCTACACCTTC. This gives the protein CASSIRDSHYGYTF.